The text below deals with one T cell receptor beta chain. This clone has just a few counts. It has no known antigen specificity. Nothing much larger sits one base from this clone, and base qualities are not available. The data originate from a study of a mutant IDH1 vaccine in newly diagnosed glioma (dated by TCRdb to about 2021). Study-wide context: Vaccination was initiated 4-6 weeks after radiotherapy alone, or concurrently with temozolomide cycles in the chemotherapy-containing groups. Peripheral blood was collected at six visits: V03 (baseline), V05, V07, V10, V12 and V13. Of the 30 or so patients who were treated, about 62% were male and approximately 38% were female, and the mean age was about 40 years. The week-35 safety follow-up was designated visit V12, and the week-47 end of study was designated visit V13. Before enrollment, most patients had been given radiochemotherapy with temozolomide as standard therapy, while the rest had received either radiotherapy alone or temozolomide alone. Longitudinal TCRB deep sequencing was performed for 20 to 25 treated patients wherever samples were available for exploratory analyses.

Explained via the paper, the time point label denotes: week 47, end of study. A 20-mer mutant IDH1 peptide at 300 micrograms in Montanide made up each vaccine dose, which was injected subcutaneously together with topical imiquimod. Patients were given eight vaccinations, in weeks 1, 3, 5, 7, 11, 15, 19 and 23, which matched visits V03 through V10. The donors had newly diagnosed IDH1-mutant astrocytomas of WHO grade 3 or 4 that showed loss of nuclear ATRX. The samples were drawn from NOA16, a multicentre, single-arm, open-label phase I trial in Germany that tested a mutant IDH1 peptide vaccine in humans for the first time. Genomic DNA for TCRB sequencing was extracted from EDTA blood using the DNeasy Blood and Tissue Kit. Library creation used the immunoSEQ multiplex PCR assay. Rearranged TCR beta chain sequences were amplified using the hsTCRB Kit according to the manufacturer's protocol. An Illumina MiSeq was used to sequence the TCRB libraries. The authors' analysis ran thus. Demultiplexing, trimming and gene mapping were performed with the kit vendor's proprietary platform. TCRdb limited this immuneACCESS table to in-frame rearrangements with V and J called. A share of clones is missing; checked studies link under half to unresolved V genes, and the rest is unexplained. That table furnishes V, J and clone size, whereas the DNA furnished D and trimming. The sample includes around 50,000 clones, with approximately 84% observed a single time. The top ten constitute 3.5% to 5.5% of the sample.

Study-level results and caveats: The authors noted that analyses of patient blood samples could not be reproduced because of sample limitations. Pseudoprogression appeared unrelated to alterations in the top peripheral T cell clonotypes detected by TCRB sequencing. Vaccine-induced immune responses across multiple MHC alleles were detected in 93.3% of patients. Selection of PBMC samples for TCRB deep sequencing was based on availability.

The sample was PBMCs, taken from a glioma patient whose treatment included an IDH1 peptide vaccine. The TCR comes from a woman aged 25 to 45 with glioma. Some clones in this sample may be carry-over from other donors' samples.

The DNA is TGTGCCAGTTACCGGGCCGCAGGGGGCACTGAAGCTTTCTTT. This encodes CASYRAAGGTEAFF. The receptor chain draws on TRBV6-5 and TRBJ1-1; 7 of the junction bases match TRBD1. CDR1 MNHEY and CDR2 SVGAGI are derived from the germline V gene. Trimming removed 9 bases from V and 4 bases from J; the gene matches leave 11 bases unexplained. The CDR3 covers 14 residues, taking in both the cysteine and the phenylalanine. The read is trimmed to its CDR3 DNA, 42 bases read in frame from base 1.